The 21 T cell receptor beta chains given below trace back to one sample, sequenced in a study of T cell responses to AZD1222 COVID-19 vaccine. The repertoire was sequenced with immunoSEQ multiplex PCR; TCRdb's copy has only in-frame clones and lacks some. The repertoire includes approximately 190,000 clones, approximately 92% of them detected once, and less than 1.5% sits in the top ten. The sample in question was peripheral blood, obtained on day 0 of AZD1222 vaccination. Receptors originate from an adult in good health.

This clone was counted a few times. This chain connects TRBV4-1 to TRBJ2-7; D gene ambiguous. The CDR3 contains 13 residues. The germline CDR1 and CDR2 sequences are MGHRA and YSYEKL. V gave up 1 base and J gave up 4 bases, with 8 bases separating them. The CDR3 loop is CASSQVVGYEQYF. Here the CDR3 DNA reads TGCGCCAGCAGCCAAGTCGTGGGATACGAGCAGTACTTC.

Remarks on this clone: A read error may produce the germline difference seen at one junction end. The chain employs TRBV7-9 and TRBJ2-7; D tentatively fits TRBD1 or TRBD2 (5 bases each). CDR1 SEHNR and CDR2 FQNEAQ come from the germline V gene (reference sequence). This CDR3 has 16 amino acids. In DNA form, the CDR3 reads TGTGCCAGCAGCTGGCCCGGGGCACCCATCTCCCACGAGCAGTACTTC. Translated: CASSWPGAPISHEQYF.

The chain is built from TRBV3-1 (or the pseudogene TRBV3-2) and TRBJ1-4; D may be TRBD1 (5 bases). The CDR3 extends over 15 amino acids. Germline CDR1 and CDR2: LGHDT and YNNKEL (reference sequence). Deletions cut 0 bases from V and 5 bases from J, with 10 bases between. The CDR3, as DNA: TGTGCCAGCAGCCAAGACCCGACAGAAAATGAAAAACTGTTTTTT. This gives the protein CASSQDPTENEKLFF.

This chain joins TRBV9 and TRBJ2-1, with D possibly being TRBD1 or TRBD2 (5 bases each). Germline V gene data show CDR1 as SGDLS and CDR2 as YYNGEE. The CDR3 is made up of 12 amino acids. V lost 7 bases to trimming and J lost 3 bases, with 8 bases between them. CDR3 sequence (DNA): TGTGCCAGCGGGGGAGTCTACAATGAGCAGTTCTTC. Translation: CASGGVYNEQFF.

This clone was detected only once. The rearrangement uses TRBV6-6 and TRBJ1-2, with D unresolved. The V and J ends lost 8 bases and 8 bases respectively, with 15 bases between them. The CDR3 covers 12 residues. Germline values: CDR1 MNHNY, CDR2 SVGAGI (reference sequence). CDR3 DNA: TGTGCCAGCTGTCCTCCCGCGGGGGGCTACACCTTC. Protein product: CASCPPAGGYTF.

V is TRBV9 and J is TRBJ2-7; 7 nucleotides agree with TRBD2. The trim removed 1 base at V and 6 bases at J, leaving 16 bases unmatched. Germline V lookup: CDR1 SGDLS, CDR2 YYNGEE. The CDR3 is 17 residues long. DNA for the CDR3: TGTGCCAGCAGCGTATTGGGGGGGGGACTCCCTCCGCCCGAGCAGTACTTC. This translates into CASSVLGGGLPPPEQYF. Together with reference TRBV9 and TRBJ2-7, the CDR3 gives the full variable domain: DSGVTQTPKHLITATGQRVTLRCSPRSGDLSVYWYQQSLDQGLQFLIQYYNGEERAKGNILERFSAQQFPDLHSELNLSSLELGDSALYFCASSVLGGGLPPPEQYFGPGTRLTVT.

V is TRBV7-2 and J is TRBJ2-3; TRBD2 matches at 12 bases. This CDR3 region has 17 residues. Germline trimming cut 5 bases from V and 0 bases from J; bases unmatched to any gene: 6. Germline V gene lookup returns CDR1 SGHTA and CDR2 FQGNSA. For the CDR3, the DNA is TGTGCCAGCAGCCCAAGGACTAGCGGGGCCAGCACAGATACGCAGTATTTT. Translated: CASSPRTSGASTDTQYF.

In DNA, the CDR3 is TGCGCCAGCAGCCAAGAACTAGCGGGTTACAATGAGCAGTTCTTC. Translating it yields CASSQELAGYNEQFF. The chain carries TRBV4-1 and TRBJ2-1; TRBD2 matches at 9 bases. The V gene end was trimmed by 0 bases and the J gene end by 4 bases; junction bases not matched to a gene: 1. The CDR3 totals 15 residues. Germline V gene lookup returns CDR1 MGHRA and CDR2 YSYEKL.

The chain is built from TRBV6-5 and TRBJ2-3, with no clear D. The V gene lost 6 bases and the J gene lost 4 bases, with 8 bases spanning the gap. The CDR3 sequence is 12 residues long. CDR1 MNHEY and CDR2 SVGAGI come from the germline V gene. CDR3 region: CASSRRADTQYF. The CDR3, as DNA: TGTGCCAGCAGCCGCCGGGCAGATACGCAGTATTTT.

Concerning this clone: Other DNA sequences of this sample code for an identical CDR3. The chain has TRBV12-5 and TRBJ1-2; D not certain. Looked up from germline, CDR1 is LGHNT and CDR2 is FRNRAP. The CDR3 is 12 amino acids. V lost 1 base, J lost 4 bases, and 4 bases lay in between. CDR3 protein: CASGLDGYGYTF. The CDR3 DNA reads TGTGCTAGTGGTTTGGACGGCTATGGCTACACCTTC.

This rearrangement joins TRBV2 to TRBJ2-6; 8 nucleotides agree with TRBD1. From germline, CDR1 is SNHLY and CDR2 FYNNEI. The junction had 1 base not matched to a gene; V was cut back by 1 base and J by 2 bases. The CDR3 length is 16 residues. In DNA, the CDR3 is TGTGCCAGCAGTGAAGTGACAGGGGCTGGGGCCAACGTCCTGACTTTC. Its translation is CASSEVTGAGANVLTF.

The rearrangement uses TRBV6-5 and TRBJ2-7; D remains ambiguous. CDR1 is MNHEY and CDR2 is SVGAGI in the germline V gene. V was clipped by 0 bases and J by 7 bases, with 19 bases between them. This CDR3 region has 16 residues. The CDR3 region has the DNA TGTGCCAGCAGTTACTCCCCAGGACCGCTTATTAGGGAGCAGTACTTC. The encoded protein is CASSYSPGPLIREQYF.

This clone was seen a handful of times. The V gene is TRBV2, the J gene TRBJ1-5; weak D call: TRBD1 (5 bases). CDR1 is SNHLY and CDR2 is FYNNEI in the germline V gene. The CDR3 is made up of 14 amino acids. The V end lost 6 bases, the J end lost 7 bases, and 16 bases lay between the germline ends. The CDR3 sequence: CASSGRGGEQPQHF. The CDR3 DNA reads as TGTGCCAGCAGCGGGAGGGGTGGAGAACAGCCCCAGCATTTT.

V usage is TRBV27 and J usage is TRBJ1-4; D gene ambiguous. There are 18 residues in the CDR3. In germline, CDR1 is MNHEY, CDR2 SMNVEV (reference sequence). V was pared by 3 bases and J by 2 bases, with 19 bases between. The CDR3: CASSFSRTGELTNEKLFF. The CDR3 region has the DNA TGTGCCAGCAGTTTCTCACGGACGGGAGAATTGACTAATGAAAAACTGTTTTTT.

The gene calls are TRBV2 and TRBJ1-2; 7 bases are a match to TRBD1. The CDR3 covers 17 residues. The V gene end was trimmed by 2 bases and the J gene end by 2 bases; junction bases not matched to a gene: 11. In germline, CDR1 is SNHLY, CDR2 FYNNEI. The CDR3 nucleotides read TGTGCCAGCAGTGAACGGCCCAGGGGGGGCGGAAACTATGGCTACACCTTC. Encoded protein: CASSERPRGGGNYGYTF.

The V and J genes are TRBV6-5 and TRBJ1-5; D not resolved. V lost 6 bases and J 2 bases, leaving 5 bases between the germline ends. CDR3 length: 12 amino acids. CDR1 and CDR2 (germline): MNHEY, SVGAGI. CDR3: CASRVRNQPQHF. The CDR3 DNA reads as TGTGCCAGCAGGGTTCGCAATCAGCCCCAGCATTTT.

The count of this clone is one. The rearrangement joins TRBV10-3 to TRBJ2-1; no clear D gene. V was pared by 4 bases and J by 6 bases, with 4 bases between. The CDR3 is made up of 11 amino acids. Looked up from germline, CDR1 is ENHRY and CDR2 is SYGVKD. The CDR3 coding sequence is TGTGCCATCAGTGCATCCAATGAGCAGTTCTTC. It encodes CAISASNEQFF.

This clone has only one observation. The chain carries TRBV7-9 and TRBJ1-6; D gene unclear. Between the trimmed V and J ends, which lost 4 bases and 5 bases, there was a span of 18 bases. Germline V gives CDR1 SEHNR, CDR2 FQNEAQ (reference sequence). The CDR3 extends over 17 amino acids. CDR3 sequence (DNA): TGTGCCAGCAGCTCCCCTATTGGGAAAGGCAATAATTCACCCCTCCACTTT. Its translation is CASSSPIGKGNNSPLHF.

The gene calls are TRBV28 and TRBJ2-5; maybe TRBD2 (5 bases). V lost 3 bases, J lost 4 bases, and 12 bases lay in between. The germline gives CDR1 MDHEN, CDR2 SYDVKM. This CDR3 spans 14 amino acids. The CDR3 here is CASSFVGSVETQYF. CDR3 sequence (DNA): TGTGCCAGCAGTTTCGTCGGTAGCGTAGAGACCCAGTACTTC.

This sequence joins TRBV7-2 and TRBJ2-1; tentative D call: TRBD1 (6 bases). CDR1 SGHTA and CDR2 FQGNSA come from the germline V gene. With 5 bases removed from V and 4 bases from J, the gap between germline ends came to 15 bases. CDR3 size: 15 residues. CDR3 DNA sequence: TGTGCCAGCAGCATTACCGGGACAACATACAATGAGCAGTTCTTC. Its translation: CASSITGTTYNEQFF. Looking up the rest from reference TRBV7-2 and TRBJ2-1 gives the full variable domain: GAGVSQSPSNKVTEKGKDVELRCDPISGHTALYWYRQSLGQGLEFLIYFQGNSAPDKSGLPSDRFSAERTGGSVSTLTIQRTQQEDSAVYLCASSITGTTYNEQFFGPGTRLTVL.

This chain links TRBV5-6 with TRBJ1-1; D is undetermined. The CDR3 sequence is 13 residues long. CDR1 and CDR2 (germline): SGHDT, YYEEEE. V was pared by 1 base and J by 5 bases, with 9 bases between. CDR3 amino acids: CASSLPPSTEAFF. DNA of the CDR3: TGTGCCAGCAGCTTGCCCCCCTCAACTGAAGCTTTCTTT.